This T cell receptor beta chain was observed in a study of blood T cell repertoires in COVID-19. Study at large: Sites in the United States, Italy and Spain provided acute and convalescent COVID-19 samples. PBMCs, B-cell-depleted T cells, or T cells were the source of the cDNA or gDNA that made up the material.

This CDR3 is built from 16 residues. The J segment lost 5 bases and the V segment lost 4 bases, leaving 13 bases of the junction unmatched. CDR1 MGHDK and CDR2 SYGVNS come from the germline V gene. In the source study's methods: Using reference gene primer amplification, nucleated cell counts were estimated. Measured with immunoSEQ multiplex PCR; TCRdb has only the in-frame clones, and not every one. The DNA gave D and trimming, while V, J and clone size come from that table. The sample holds a few hundred thousand clones; about nine tenths are singletons and the top ten take around 10%. This chain joins TRBV25-1 and TRBJ1-1; TRBD1 matches at 7 bases. Sequencing was carried out using peripheral blood. The clonotype was recovered from a woman aged 30 to 39 with COVID-19, enrolled during active disease. The CDR3 DNA reads as TGTGCCAGCAGTGCGTACCGGACAGGTGGCGGGACTGAAGCTTTCTTT. Protein: CASSAYRTGGGTEAFF.